The T cell receptor (beta chain) under discussion was sequenced for a study of T cell responses to AZD1222 COVID-19 vaccine. Study as a whole: Second-dose intervals of approximately 4 or approximately 12 weeks were pooled.

The assay was immunoSEQ multiplex PCR, and TCRdb's table has in-frame clones only and misses some. In the table there are approximately 97,000 clones, 84% of which are singletons. The germline V gene encodes CDR1 SGHNT and CDR2 YYREEE (reference sequence). The ends lost 4 bases at V and 3 bases at J; junction bases unmatched: 6. The CDR3 sequence is 14 residues long. Study-wide results and limits: Reports indicate that nearly half of spike-specific TCRs are directed at unmutated variant regions. Most donors were white British and more were female, and clonal diversity was possibly underestimated. There were vaccine-associated CD4 TCRs across spike, dominant at 160-218 and 743-854.

In this sample, this clone turned up a few times. The antigen is undetermined. The sample was peripheral blood, taken on day 0 of AZD1222 vaccination. The rearrangement joins TRBV5-4 to TRBJ2-5, with 7 bases that match TRBD2. The sequence was collected from an adult in good health. Written as DNA, the CDR3 is TGTGCCAGCAGCCAGGCGGGAGCTAAAGAGACCCAGTACTTC. It specifies CASSQAGAKETQYF.